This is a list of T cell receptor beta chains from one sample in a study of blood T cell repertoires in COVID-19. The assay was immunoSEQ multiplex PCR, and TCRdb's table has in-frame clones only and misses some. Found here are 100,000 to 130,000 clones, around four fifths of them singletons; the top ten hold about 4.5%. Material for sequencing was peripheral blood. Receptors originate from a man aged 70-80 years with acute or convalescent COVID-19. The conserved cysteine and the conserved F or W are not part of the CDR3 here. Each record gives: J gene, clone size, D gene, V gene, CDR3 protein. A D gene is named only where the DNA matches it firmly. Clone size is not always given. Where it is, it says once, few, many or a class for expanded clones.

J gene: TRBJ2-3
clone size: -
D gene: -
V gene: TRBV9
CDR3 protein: ASSGATGTDTQY

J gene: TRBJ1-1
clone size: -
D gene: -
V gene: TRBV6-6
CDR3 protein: ASRNPDGSEAF

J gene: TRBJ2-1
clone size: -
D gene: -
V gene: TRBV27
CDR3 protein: ASSHYNEQF

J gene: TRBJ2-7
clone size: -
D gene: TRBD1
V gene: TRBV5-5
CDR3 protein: ASSAGTGNNYEQY

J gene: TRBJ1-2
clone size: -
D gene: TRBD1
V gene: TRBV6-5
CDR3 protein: ASKLRDSNYGYT

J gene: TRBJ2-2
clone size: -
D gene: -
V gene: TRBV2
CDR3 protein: ASMRGGTGELF

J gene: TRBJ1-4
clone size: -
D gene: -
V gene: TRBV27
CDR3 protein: ASRKREGGREKLF

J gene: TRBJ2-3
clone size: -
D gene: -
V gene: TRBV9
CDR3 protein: ASSVAGGSTDTQY

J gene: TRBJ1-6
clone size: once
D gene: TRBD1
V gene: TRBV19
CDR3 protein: ASAGQGSGSPLH

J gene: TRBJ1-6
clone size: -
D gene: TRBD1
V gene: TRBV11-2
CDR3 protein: ASSLRQGASSPLH

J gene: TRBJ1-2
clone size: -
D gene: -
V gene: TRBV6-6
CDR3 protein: ASSYGNSYGYT

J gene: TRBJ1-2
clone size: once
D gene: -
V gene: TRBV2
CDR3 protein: ASSASRTDGYT

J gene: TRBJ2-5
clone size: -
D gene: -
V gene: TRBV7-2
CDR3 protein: ASSLEGLSETQY

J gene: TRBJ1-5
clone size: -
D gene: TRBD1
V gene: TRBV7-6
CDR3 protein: ARPGQRGSNQPQH

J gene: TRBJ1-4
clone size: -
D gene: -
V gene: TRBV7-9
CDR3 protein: ASSQGVNPTNEKLF

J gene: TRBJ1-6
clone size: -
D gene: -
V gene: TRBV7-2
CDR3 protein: ASSFRGSPLH

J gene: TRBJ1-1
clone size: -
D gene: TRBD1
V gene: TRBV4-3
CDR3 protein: ASSQVGGTGFLNTEAF

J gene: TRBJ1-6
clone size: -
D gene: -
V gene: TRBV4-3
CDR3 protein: ASSQDRGNSPLH

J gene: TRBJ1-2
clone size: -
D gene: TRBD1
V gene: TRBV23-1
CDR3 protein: ASSQWGGQGAPNYGYT

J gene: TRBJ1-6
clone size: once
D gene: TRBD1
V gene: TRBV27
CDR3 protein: ASSLSGQGAISPLH

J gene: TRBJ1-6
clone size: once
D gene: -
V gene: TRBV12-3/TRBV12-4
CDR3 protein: ASSYPVSPLH

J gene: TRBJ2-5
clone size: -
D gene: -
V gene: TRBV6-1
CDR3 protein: ASSEVRQYQETQY

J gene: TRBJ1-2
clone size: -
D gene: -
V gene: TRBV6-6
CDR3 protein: ASSYQGSDGYT

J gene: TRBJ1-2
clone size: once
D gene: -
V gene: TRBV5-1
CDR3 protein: ASSPGGLGGYT

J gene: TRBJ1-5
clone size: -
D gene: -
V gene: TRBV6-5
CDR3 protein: ASSSTDQPQH

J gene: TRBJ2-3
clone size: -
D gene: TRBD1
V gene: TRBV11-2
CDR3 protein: ASSPRTGGGTDTQY

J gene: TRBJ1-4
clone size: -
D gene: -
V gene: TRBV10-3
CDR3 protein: AISESGAANEKLF

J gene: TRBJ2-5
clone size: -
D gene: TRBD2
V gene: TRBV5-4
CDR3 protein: ASTRGLAEQETQY

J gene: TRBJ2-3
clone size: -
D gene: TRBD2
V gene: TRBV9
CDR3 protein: ASSAGLGEDTQY

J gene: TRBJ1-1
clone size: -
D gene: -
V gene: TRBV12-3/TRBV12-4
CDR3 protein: ASSSSFNTEAF

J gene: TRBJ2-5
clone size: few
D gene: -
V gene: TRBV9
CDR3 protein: ASSVATGGATQETQY

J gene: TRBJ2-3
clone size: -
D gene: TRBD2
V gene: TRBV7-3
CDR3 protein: ASSLSGGAVDTQY

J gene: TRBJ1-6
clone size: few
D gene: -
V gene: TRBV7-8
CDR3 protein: ASSLSDSPLH

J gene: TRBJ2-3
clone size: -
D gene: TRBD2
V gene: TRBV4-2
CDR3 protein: ASSQEMSGGPGDTQY

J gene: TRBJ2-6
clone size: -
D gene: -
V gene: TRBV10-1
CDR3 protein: ASSEFLRRGPTGGLT

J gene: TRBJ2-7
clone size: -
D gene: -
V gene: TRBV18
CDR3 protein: ASSPVGGSKSYEQY

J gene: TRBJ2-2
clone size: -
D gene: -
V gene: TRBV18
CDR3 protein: ASSPGPGATGELF

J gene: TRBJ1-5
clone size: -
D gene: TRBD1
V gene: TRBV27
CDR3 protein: ASSLSTRQGGTQPQH

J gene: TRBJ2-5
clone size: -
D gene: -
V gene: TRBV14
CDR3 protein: ASSKLVQETQY

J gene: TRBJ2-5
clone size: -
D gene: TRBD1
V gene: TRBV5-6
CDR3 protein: ASSFRRSGGAETQY

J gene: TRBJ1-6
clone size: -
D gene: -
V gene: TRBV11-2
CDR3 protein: ASSPRQALPIRSPLH

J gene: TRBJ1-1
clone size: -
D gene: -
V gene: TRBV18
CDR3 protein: ASSLNPGHQNTEAF

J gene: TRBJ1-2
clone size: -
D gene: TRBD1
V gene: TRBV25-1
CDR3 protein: ASSGGTGPLANYGYT

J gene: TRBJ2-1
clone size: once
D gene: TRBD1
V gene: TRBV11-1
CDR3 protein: ASSLEDRGGINEQF

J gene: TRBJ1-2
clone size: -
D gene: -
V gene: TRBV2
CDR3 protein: ASSESGTSYGYT

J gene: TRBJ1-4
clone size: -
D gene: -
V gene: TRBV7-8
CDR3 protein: ASSLEAALEEKLF

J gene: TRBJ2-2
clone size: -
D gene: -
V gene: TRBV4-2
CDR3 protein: ASSQELVGGSNTGELF

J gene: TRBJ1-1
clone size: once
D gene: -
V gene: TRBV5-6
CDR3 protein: ASSFGGNTEAF

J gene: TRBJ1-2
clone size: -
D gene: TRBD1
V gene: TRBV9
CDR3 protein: ASSALGQVYGYT

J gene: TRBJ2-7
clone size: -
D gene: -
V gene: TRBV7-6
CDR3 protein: ASSPGGSYEQY

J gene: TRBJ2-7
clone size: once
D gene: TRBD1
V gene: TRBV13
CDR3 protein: ASSRFLGQGYEQY